These T cell receptor beta chains were read from a single sample in a study of T-cell memory formation after mild COVID-19. MiXCR, run by TCRdb on the 5' RACE reads, gives a single entry per CDR3 protein. The sample lists about 180,000 distinct CDR3 sequences, 16% occurring once. Sequencing used PBMCs or a T cell subset sorted from them (not recorded which). All receptors come from an adult woman who had mild COVID-19 (a few samples of this study predate the infection). Cell type and time point are not known. Each CDR3 is given with its conserved first and last residue.

J | V | CDR3
TRBJ1-2 | TRBV7-9 | CASRDYGRADGYTF
TRBJ2-1 | TRBV5-1 | CASSGQVEDEQFF
TRBJ2-7 | TRBV10-3 | CAISESGTSGGAYEQYF
TRBJ2-5 | TRBV6-6 | CASTDGSGGAYETQYF
TRBJ2-2 | TRBV7-7 | CASSPTGNTGELFF
TRBJ2-2 | TRBV7-9 | CASSPGLADTGELFF
TRBJ1-1 | TRBV3-1 | CASSLHGQGNTEAFF
TRBJ2-5 | TRBV11-3 | CASSRRGPQETQYF
TRBJ2-1 | TRBV7-9 | CASSLAIGLQYNEQFF
TRBJ2-7 | TRBV5-1 | CASSPGQGQYF
TRBJ2-5 | TRBV5-4 | CASSPTTAGGETQYF
TRBJ2-1 | TRBV5-1 | CASMLGQGSRRAYNEQFF
TRBJ1-6 | TRBV3-1 | CASSRTGGNSPLHF
TRBJ1-5 | TRBV6-5 | CASSWSATLNQPQHF
TRBJ2-3 | TRBV29-1 | CSVAPGTTSTDTQYF
TRBJ2-5 | TRBV10-3 | CAISERGLAGETQYF
TRBJ1-1 | TRBV24-1 | CATSDVTNTEAFF
TRBJ1-3 | TRBV15 | CATSSDRGSSGNTIYF
TRBJ1-3 | TRBV5-1 | CASSLDGNTIYF
TRBJ2-1 | TRBV20-1 | CSARDRDRDFRSSYNEQFF